This entry features one T cell receptor beta chain sequence. These data are taken from a study of blood T cell repertoires in COVID-19. Study-wide context: The United States, Italy and Spain provided the acute and convalescent COVID-19 samples. Sample material is recorded as cDNA or gDNA derived from T cells, B-cell-depleted T cells, or PBMCs.

The germline gives CDR1 SGDLS, CDR2 YYNGEE. This CDR3 region has 14 residues. V shed 2 bases and J shed 7 bases, with 10 bases lying between them. Original processing methods: Amplification with reference gene primers provided the estimates of nucleated cell counts. Profiled with immunoSEQ multiplex PCR; TCRdb holds only in-frame clones, not every one. The DNA was the basis for D and trimming; V, J and clone size are from that table. This table has some 130,000 clones, around 87% appearing once. The chain uses TRBV9 and TRBJ1-6, with a tentative D call TRBD1 (6 bases). This TCR derives from a woman aged 55-70 years with acute or convalescent COVID-19. Sequencing input: peripheral blood. CDR3 in amino acids: CASSVTGLNSPLHF. CDR3 sequence (DNA): TGTGCCAGCAGCGTTACAGGGTTGAATTCACCCCTCCACTTT.